The 17 T cell receptor beta chains below were found in one sample sequenced in a study of regulatory T cells in long-lasting Graves disease. According to the study, TCR beta libraries were built with iRepertoire HTBI primers and CDR3-region Arm-PCR. TCRdb passed the multiplex PCR reads through MiXCR, listing each CDR3 protein once. Counted here are approximately 540,000 distinct CDR3 sequences, 12% occurring once; the ten biggest clones make up around 9.3%. Documented time point: newly diagnosed GD, antithyroid drugs for less than 3 months. Researchers made the TCR library from RNA that was extracted from PBMCs. These data were also reused for a study on T cells in Graves' hyperthyroidism and ophthalmopathy.

The source was peripheral blood mononuclear cells (PBMCs), collected at new diagnosis, from a patient treated with antithyroid drugs. These receptors were taken from a woman aged 25 to 39 with Graves disease.

This clonotype was detected many times. This chain links TRBV11-3 with TRBJ1-4; a weak D match, TRBD1 (5 bases). CDR1 and CDR2 (germline): SGHNT, YENEEA. V was clipped by 7 bases and J by 8 bases, with 23 bases between them. This CDR3 has 16 residues. DNA for the CDR3: TGTGCCAGCAAATTAAACCGGGGCAGCGAAAGAGAAAAACTGTTTTTT. Amino acids: CASKLNRGSEREKLFF.

This clonotype occurred many times. The chain couples TRBV30 to TRBJ1-5; D uncertain. The CDR3 sequence is 13 residues long. CDR1 GTSNPN and CDR2 SVGIG come from the germline V gene (reference sequence). The V end lost 0 bases, the J end lost 7 bases, and 10 bases lay between the germline ends. CDR3 bases: TGTGCCTGGAGTGTACATGAGGGCCAGCCCCAGCATTTT. It specifies CAWSVHEGQPQHF.

The sample holds many counts of this clonotype. This chain joins TRBV7-2 and TRBJ2-5, with TRBD1 as a possible D gene (5 bases). V dropped 0 bases and J dropped 5 bases, with 16 bases sitting between them. There are 16 residues in the CDR3. Germline CDR1 is SGHTA and CDR2 is FQGNSA. The CDR3 loop is CASSLALGAAAETQYF. The CDR3 DNA is TGTGCCAGCAGCTTAGCTCTTGGGGCCGCGGCGGAGACCCAGTACTTC. The whole variable domain, remainder taken from reference TRBV7-2 and TRBJ2-5, is GAGVSQSPSNKVTEKGKDVELRCDPISGHTALYWYRQSLGQGLEFLIYFQGNSAPDKSGLPSDRFSAERTGGSVSTLTIQRTQQEDSAVYLCASSLALGAAAETQYFGPGTRLLVL.

A note on this clonotype: A single base separates this from a much larger clone, so it may be a read error. V gene TRBV7-9 combines with J gene TRBJ2-1; D is undetermined. V dropped 5 bases and J dropped 8 bases, with 13 bases sitting between them. CDR1 and CDR2 from the germline V gene are SEHNR and FQNEAQ (reference sequence). There are 13 residues in the CDR3. Here the CDR3 DNA reads TGTGCCAGCAGCGACTGGGGTGGGTATGAGCAGTTCTTC. Amino acid sequence: CASSDWGGYEQFF.

The chain has TRBV7-9 and TRBJ1-1; D ambiguous. The V end lost 9 bases, the J end lost 7 bases, and 24 bases lay between the germline ends. The CDR3 is 15 amino acids. CDR1 is SEHNR, CDR2 FQNEAQ, per germline (reference sequence). The CDR3 DNA reads TGTGCCAGTTCACTGGCGGGTTCGCACCGCCTTGAAGCTTTCTTT. This sequence encodes CASSLAGSHRLEAFF.

This clonotype has ten or more counts. This chain connects TRBV24-1 to TRBJ2-3; no definite D call. Trimming took off 5 bases at V and 4 bases at J, with 9 bases between the two ends. This CDR3 has 13 amino acids. Germline V gives CDR1 KGHDR, CDR2 SFDVKD. Here the CDR3 reads CATSVGNADTQYF. The DNA of the CDR3 is TGTGCCACCAGTGTTGGGAACGCAGATACGCAGTATTTT.

This clonotype was found many times. V and J are TRBV30 and TRBJ1-1; D not resolved. The germline gives CDR1 GTSNPN, CDR2 SVGIG (reference sequence). The V end lost 2 bases, the J end lost 7 bases, and 11 bases lay between the germline ends. The CDR3 loop spans 12 amino acids. Here the CDR3 DNA reads TGTGCCTGGAGTCTACCGGAGTTTGAAGCTTTCTTT. This translates into CAWSLPEFEAFF.

This clonotype was seen repeatedly, ten times or more. J is TRBJ2-2 and V is TRBV18, with D possibly called TRBD1 or TRBD2 (5 bases each). From germline, CDR1 is KGHSH and CDR2 LQKENI. The CDR3 is made up of 16 amino acids. The germline V and J ends were trimmed by 3 bases and 0 bases, with 11 bases remaining between them. CDR3 region: CASSPTRGSNTGELFF. Written as DNA, the CDR3 is TGTGCCAGCTCACCGACGAGGGGTTCGAACACCGGGGAGCTGTTTTTT.

At least ten counts were recorded for this clonotype. V and J are TRBV2 and TRBJ2-3, with 10 bases aligning to TRBD2. The length of the CDR3 is 16 residues. From germline, CDR1 is SNHLY and CDR2 FYNNEI. V shed 7 bases and J 2 bases; nucleotides not matched to a gene: 9. In DNA, the CDR3 is TGTGCCAGCATCCCGGGACTAGCGAGAGACACAGATACGCAGTATTTT. Translated: CASIPGLARDTDTQYF.

This clonotype appeared many times. The chain links TRBV20-1 to TRBJ2-1, with 12 bases fitting TRBD2. V lost 5 bases to trimming and J lost 1 base; unmatched junction nucleotides: 6. This CDR3 region has 16 residues. Germline assignment: CDR1 DFQATT and CDR2 SNEGSKA (reference sequence). In DNA form, the CDR3 reads TGCAGTGCTGGCTCCCTAGCGGGAGGGTCCTACAATGAGCAGTTCTTC. As protein: CSAGSLAGGSYNEQFF.

This clonotype occurred many times. The J gene is TRBJ2-5, the V gene TRBV28; D not resolved. Looked up from germline, CDR1 is MDHEN and CDR2 is SYDVKM. V lost 7 bases and J 8 bases, leaving 20 bases between the germline ends. The CDR3 covers 14 residues. CDR3 sequence reads: CASTRTASLVTQYF. The CDR3 bases are TGTGCCAGCACTCGGACGGCTTCCTTGGTTACCCAGTACTTC.

This clonotype was seen repeatedly, ten times or more. J is TRBJ1-2 and V is TRBV24-1; D gene unclear. V dropped 2 bases and J dropped 5 bases, with 8 bases sitting between them. In germline, CDR1 is KGHDR, CDR2 SFDVKD. The CDR3 extends over 13 amino acids. CDR3 region: CATSDSGRYGYTF. The CDR3 bases are TGTGCCACCAGTGATTCCGGTCGTTATGGCTACACCTTC.

This clonotype was observed many times. This chain uses TRBV6-1 with TRBJ2-3; 9 positions match TRBD2. The J segment lost 5 bases and the V segment lost 7 bases, leaving 7 bases of the junction unmatched. The CDR3 consists of 14 residues. Germline lookup yields CDR1 MNHNS and CDR2 SASEGT. CDR3 protein: CASTATSGRDTQYF. The CDR3, as DNA: TGTGCCAGCACCGCGACTAGCGGCAGAGATACGCAGTATTTT.

In its sample, this clonotype was seen many times. The chain combines TRBV19 with TRBJ2-1; 7 bases map to TRBD2. The V segment lost 10 bases and the J segment 4 bases; nucleotides outside the gene matches: 7. Germline values: CDR1 LNHDA, CDR2 SQIVND (reference sequence). The length of the CDR3 is 13 residues. This CDR3 is CATRDYRYNEQFF. In nucleotides, the CDR3 is TGTGCCACACGGGACTATCGATACAATGAGCAGTTCTTC. Based on the CDR3 plus reference TRBV19 and TRBJ2-1, the full variable domain is DGGITQSPKYLFRKEGQNVTLSCEQNLNHDAMYWYRQDPGQGLRLIYYSQIVNDFQKGDIAEGYSVSREKKESFPLTVTSAQKNPTAFYLCATRDYRYNEQFFGPGTRLTVL.

The sample holds many counts of this clonotype. J is TRBJ2-3 and V is TRBV7-3, with TRBD1 as a possible D gene (5 bases). CDR1 and CDR2 (germline): SGHTA, FQGTGA. The CDR3 sequence is 15 residues long. Trimming removed 0 bases at V and 5 bases at J, with 12 bases between. The DNA of the CDR3 is TGTGCCAGCAGCTTAACTAGCTGGGGCCAAGATACGCAGTATTTT. It is translated as CASSLTSWGQDTQYF.

V gene TRBV4-1 combines with J gene TRBJ2-4; possible D gene TRBD1, 6 bases. From germline, CDR1 is MGHRA and CDR2 YSYEKL. This CDR3 has 17 amino acids. Trimming stripped 3 bases from V and 0 bases from J, with 15 bases between. The CDR3 here is CASSHWGKGVAKNIQYF. The CDR3, as DNA: TGCGCCAGCAGCCATTGGGGAAAGGGGGTAGCCAAAAACATTCAGTACTTC.

The chain is built from TRBV5-5 and TRBJ1-2; D remains ambiguous. CDR1 and CDR2 from the germline V gene are SGHKS and YYEKEE (reference sequence). V shed 3 bases and J shed 8 bases, with 14 bases lying between them. The CDR3 is made up of 13 amino acids. The CDR3 region is CASSYQAPGGYTF. The CDR3 DNA is TGTGCCAGCAGCTACCAGGCACCGGGGGGCTACACCTTC.